One sample yielded the 13 T cell receptor beta chains listed below, sequenced in a study of blood T cell repertoires in COVID-19. Libraries were prepared by immunoSEQ multiplex PCR; TCRdb keeps only in-frame clonotypes and omits some of them. The table has over 300,000 clones, 75% to 85% seen once; the top ten hold around 7.2%. The sample taken for sequencing was peripheral blood. These receptors were collected from a human donor in a cohort sampled during active COVID-19.

This sequence joins TRBV19 and TRBJ1-1; tentative D call: TRBD1 (6 bases). With 6 bases removed from V and 5 bases from J, the gap between germline ends came to 16 bases. The CDR3 spans 14 residues. CDR1 is LNHDA and CDR2 is SQIVND in the germline V gene (reference sequence). CDR3 in DNA: TGTGCCAGTAGCCTCCAGGGGCGGGAGACTGAAGCTTTCTTT. Translated: CASSLQGRETEAFF.

The rearrangement uses TRBV7-9 and TRBJ1-2; D remains unclear. CDR1 and CDR2 (germline): SEHNR, FQNEAQ (reference sequence). Trimming stripped 0 bases from V and 0 bases from J, with 11 bases between. The CDR3 contains 16 residues. CDR3 bases: TGTGCCAGCAGCTTAGCGTTAGAAGTTCCTAACTATGGCTACACCTTC. Translating it yields CASSLALEVPNYGYTF.

This clone was detected only a few times. V is TRBV29-1 and J is TRBJ2-7, with 10 bases fitting TRBD1. Germline CDR1 reads SQVTM; CDR2 reads ANQGSEA. With V trimmed by 5 bases and J by 3 bases, 4 bases remained unmatched. The CDR3 extends over 13 amino acids. The CDR3 nucleotides read TGCAGCGTTCGACAGGGGGCCCACTACGAGCAGTACTTC. Protein: CSVRQGAHYEQYF.

The V gene is TRBV30, the J gene TRBJ1-2, with D maybe TRBD1 (5 bases). The CDR3 length is 13 residues. V was shortened by 2 bases and J by 4 bases, with 11 bases between the two germline ends. Germline V gene data show CDR1 as GTSNPN and CDR2 as SVGIG (reference sequence). Here the CDR3 reads CAWSLEGPYGYTF. CDR3 DNA sequence: TGTGCCTGGAGTTTGGAGGGGCCCTATGGCTACACCTTC.

J is TRBJ1-3 and V is TRBV19, with D unresolved. CDR3 size: 14 residues. Germline values: CDR1 LNHDA, CDR2 SQIVND (reference sequence). V shed 6 bases and J shed 4 bases, with 13 bases lying between them. Here the CDR3 reads CASRTNTLGNTIYF. CDR3 sequence (DNA): TGTGCCAGTAGGACTAATACTCTCGGAAACACCATATATTTT.

This clone was detected a few times. This chain links TRBV5-6 with TRBJ1-6; D is possibly TRBD1 (5 bases). The CDR3 is 14 amino acids. Germline assignment: CDR1 SGHDT and CDR2 YYEEEE. V lost 2 bases and J 3 bases, leaving 6 bases between the germline ends. The DNA for the CDR3 is TGTGCCAGCAGCTTCAGGGTCTATAATTCACCCCTCCACTTT. The encoded protein is CASSFRVYNSPLHF. Looking up the rest from reference TRBV5-6 and TRBJ1-6 gives the full variable domain: DAGVTQSPTHLIKTRGQQVTLRCSPKSGHDTVSWYQQALGQGPQFIFQYYEEEERQRGNFPDRFSGHQFPNYSSELNVNALLLGDSALYLCASSFRVYNSPLHFGNGTRLTVT.

This chain uses TRBV29-1 with TRBJ2-7; TRBD1 might be the D (6 bases). CDR1 and CDR2 from the germline V gene are SQVTM and ANQGSEA. The CDR3 contains 14 residues. Trimming stripped 2 bases from V and 4 bases from J, with 15 bases between. The CDR3 sequence: CSVECLTGLYEQYF. Here the CDR3 DNA reads TGCAGCGTTGAATGTTTGACAGGCCTTTACGAGCAGTACTTC.

This clone was found a few times. J is TRBJ1-1 and V is TRBV12-3 or TRBV12-4; D gene ambiguous. The CDR3 loop spans 13 amino acids. Trimming pared 2 bases from V and 2 bases from J, leaving 6 bases between. The CDR3 protein is CASSLTENTEAFF. The CDR3 region has the DNA TGTGCCAGCAGTTTAACAGAAAACACTGAAGCTTTCTTT.

The rearrangement links TRBV5-1 to TRBJ2-3; D is possibly TRBD1 (6 bases). V shed 2 bases and J shed 2 bases, with 9 bases lying between them. This CDR3 spans 14 amino acids. The V gene's germline CDR1 is SGHRS and CDR2 YFSETQ. Written as DNA, the CDR3 is TGCGCCAGCAGCTTCGGGACAAACACAGATACGCAGTATTTT. It yields the protein CASSFGTNTDTQYF.

The V call is TRBV12-3 or TRBV12-4, the J call TRBJ2-7; possibly TRBD2 for D (5 bases). The CDR3 extends over 13 amino acids. The V end was cut by 5 bases, the J end by 3 bases, with 11 bases between. The CDR3 sequence is CASSTSSYYEQYF. DNA of the CDR3: TGTGCCAGCAGTACCTCTAGCTACTACGAGCAGTACTTC.

The chain uses TRBV7-9 and TRBJ2-7, with 12 bases matching TRBD2. V lost 2 bases, J lost 2 bases, and 4 bases stayed unmatched. The germline gives CDR1 SEHNR, CDR2 FQNEAQ (reference sequence). The CDR3 length is 16 residues. The CDR3 loop is CASSLTSGGLTYEQYF. In DNA, the CDR3 is TGTGCCAGCAGCTTAACTAGCGGGGGGCTCACCTACGAGCAGTACTTC. The full variable domain, its missing parts supplied by reference TRBV7-9 and TRBJ2-7, is DTGVSQNPRHKITKRGQNVTFRCDPISEHNRLYWYRQTLGQGPEFLTYFQNEAQLEKSRLLSDRFSAERPKGSFSTLEIQRTEQGDSAMYLCASSLTSGGLTYEQYFGPGTRLTVT.

This rearrangement joins TRBV18 to TRBJ2-1; D possibly corresponds to TRBD1 (6 bases). Germline CDR1 and CDR2: KGHSH and LQKENI. This CDR3 comprises 14 residues. With 0 bases removed from V and 4 bases from J, the gap between germline ends came to 7 bases. The CDR3: CASSPPTGYNEQFF. The CDR3 region has the DNA TGTGCCAGCTCACCACCGACAGGATACAATGAGCAGTTCTTC.

The chain recombines TRBV6-4 with TRBJ2-7; 8 bases align to TRBD1. Germline loops: CDR1 MRHNA, CDR2 SNTAGT. The CDR3 has 18 amino acids. V shed 0 bases and J 6 bases; nucleotides not matched to a gene: 16. The CDR3 DNA reads TGTGCCAGCAGTGACTCCCCCAGGGGGCCCGTTCAGGTATGCGAGCAGTACTTC. Protein product: CASSDSPRGPVQVCEQYF.